This is a list of T cell receptor beta chains from one sample in a study of T cell responses to AZD1222 COVID-19 vaccine. TCRdb's table, derived via immunoSEQ multiplex PCR, lists solely in-frame clones and lacks some. The repertoire has some 120,000 clones, about 87% of them found once; the top ten carry 4% to 4.5%. The sequences come from peripheral blood, collected on day 0 of AZD1222 vaccination. The receptors stem from an adult in good health. Both conserved end residues are part of each CDR3. Each record gives: J gene, clone size, V gene, D gene, CDR3 DNA, CDR3 protein. The D gene is left open where the match is weak. Only part of the rows carry a size: once, few, many, or a class if the clone is expanded.

J gene: TRBJ1-1; clone size: NA; V gene: TRBV12-3/TRBV12-4; D gene: NA; CDR3 DNA: TGTGCCAGCAGTTTAGATGTGGACACTGAAGCTTTCTTT; CDR3 protein: CASSLDVDTEAFF
J gene: TRBJ1-1; clone size: NA; V gene: TRBV11-3; D gene: NA; CDR3 DNA: TGTGCCAGCAGCTCATCCGACTGGGGCAGGAACACTGAAGCTTTCTTT; CDR3 protein: CASSSSDWGRNTEAFF
J gene: TRBJ1-3; clone size: NA; V gene: TRBV15; D gene: NA; CDR3 DNA: TGTGCCACCAGCCAGGGGAGGGGGGTCGGAAACACCATATATTTT; CDR3 protein: CATSQGRGVGNTIYF
J gene: TRBJ2-7; clone size: NA; V gene: TRBV6-5; D gene: NA; CDR3 DNA: TGTGCCAGCAGTCAGGGCAGGGCCCCCTACGAGCAGTACTTC; CDR3 protein: CASSQGRAPYEQYF
J gene: TRBJ2-7; clone size: NA; V gene: TRBV6-2/TRBV6-3; D gene: NA; CDR3 DNA: TGTGCCAGCAGTTACCCTTCAATGGGGGACAACTCCTACGAGCAGTACTTC; CDR3 protein: CASSYPSMGDNSYEQYF
J gene: TRBJ2-5; clone size: NA; V gene: TRBV7-6; D gene: TRBD2; CDR3 DNA: TGTGCCAGCAGCTTAGCCCGACTAGCGGGGAGAGCGGAGACCCAGTACTTC; CDR3 protein: CASSLARLAGRAETQYF
J gene: TRBJ2-5; clone size: NA; V gene: TRBV18; D gene: NA; CDR3 DNA: TGTGCCAGCTCACAGGACACCCCGCAAGAGACCCAGTACTTC; CDR3 protein: CASSQDTPQETQYF
J gene: TRBJ1-5; clone size: NA; V gene: TRBV7-9; D gene: NA; CDR3 DNA: TGTGCCAGCAGCTTATGGGGTCAGCCCCAGCATTTT; CDR3 protein: CASSLWGQPQHF
J gene: TRBJ2-3; clone size: NA; V gene: TRBV3-1/TRBV3-2; D gene: NA; CDR3 DNA: TGTGCCAGCAGCCAAGATTCTAGCACAGATACGCAGTATTTT; CDR3 protein: CASSQDSSTDTQYF
J gene: TRBJ1-6; clone size: NA; V gene: TRBV16; D gene: TRBD1; CDR3 DNA: TGTGCCAGCAGCCACCCGGGACAGGGGAGAGATTCACCCCTCCACTTT; CDR3 protein: CASSHPGQGRDSPLHF
J gene: TRBJ2-7; clone size: NA; V gene: TRBV24-1; D gene: TRBD1; CDR3 DNA: TGTGCCACCAGTGATTCACGGACAGGGCGGGAGCAGTACTTC; CDR3 protein: CATSDSRTGREQYF
J gene: TRBJ1-1; clone size: NA; V gene: TRBV28; D gene: NA; CDR3 DNA: TGTGCCAGCAGTTTTCACACTGAAGCTTTCTTT; CDR3 protein: CASSFHTEAFF
J gene: TRBJ1-6; clone size: NA; V gene: TRBV11-2; D gene: TRBD1; CDR3 DNA: TGTGCCAGCAGCTTAGAGACAGGGGCGGTTTCACCCCTCCACTTT; CDR3 protein: CASSLETGAVSPLHF
J gene: TRBJ2-2; clone size: NA; V gene: TRBV27; D gene: NA; CDR3 DNA: TGTGCCAGCAGTCCACCCCGACAGTTGCGCGGGCCCGGGGAGCTGTTTTTT; CDR3 protein: CASSPPRQLRGPGELFF
J gene: TRBJ2-1; clone size: NA; V gene: TRBV2; D gene: NA; CDR3 DNA: TGTGCCAGCAGTGAAGCGCTTAGGCAGGGGGGTCGCGATGAGCAGTTCTTC; CDR3 protein: CASSEALRQGGRDEQFF
J gene: TRBJ1-2; clone size: NA; V gene: TRBV2; D gene: NA; CDR3 DNA: TGTGCCACCGTCCAAGGGGGCTACACCTTC; CDR3 protein: CATVQGGYTF
J gene: TRBJ2-7; clone size: NA; V gene: TRBV5-1; D gene: TRBD2; CDR3 DNA: TGCGCCAGCAGCTTGCTAGCGGACTACGAGCAGTACTTC; CDR3 protein: CASSLLADYEQYF
J gene: TRBJ1-3; clone size: NA; V gene: TRBV19; D gene: NA; CDR3 DNA: TGTGCCAGTAGGAGTACGTTTCTCTCTGGAAACACCATATATTTT; CDR3 protein: CASRSTFLSGNTIYF
J gene: TRBJ1-1; clone size: NA; V gene: TRBV6-5; D gene: NA; CDR3 DNA: TGTGCCAGCAGGGGGGGCCCTGACAGCCCGGGCGCTTTCTTT; CDR3 protein: CASRGGPDSPGAFF
J gene: TRBJ2-7; clone size: few; V gene: TRBV11-3; D gene: NA; CDR3 DNA: TGTGCCAGCAGCCCCAGGGGCTACGAGCAGTACTTC; CDR3 protein: CASSPRGYEQYF
J gene: TRBJ2-3; clone size: NA; V gene: TRBV4-3; D gene: TRBD2; CDR3 DNA: TGCGCCAGCAGCCAAGATCGGGAGGGACTAGCGAGGAATACGCAGTATTTT; CDR3 protein: CASSQDREGLARNTQYF
J gene: TRBJ2-3; clone size: NA; V gene: TRBV11-2; D gene: NA; CDR3 DNA: TGTGCCAGCAGCCCACCCTCCGGGGCTAGTGCGCAGTATTTT; CDR3 protein: CASSPPSGASAQYF
J gene: TRBJ2-5; clone size: NA; V gene: TRBV11-2; D gene: NA; CDR3 DNA: TGTGCCAGCAGCTTAGAACGAGGAGAGACCCAGTACTTC; CDR3 protein: CASSLERGETQYF
J gene: TRBJ2-1; clone size: NA; V gene: TRBV29-1; D gene: NA; CDR3 DNA: TGCAGCGTTGAAGAATGGCAGGGTTATGAGAATGAGCAGTTCTTC; CDR3 protein: CSVEEWQGYENEQFF
J gene: TRBJ2-7; clone size: NA; V gene: TRBV5-1; D gene: NA; CDR3 DNA: TGCGCCAGCAGCTTGGGGCTGGGGCGCTACGAGCAGTACTTC; CDR3 protein: CASSLGLGRYEQYF
J gene: TRBJ2-7; clone size: NA; V gene: TRBV5-6; D gene: NA; CDR3 DNA: TGTGCCAGCAGCTTGGGTGTCAGCTACGAGCAGTACTTC; CDR3 protein: CASSLGVSYEQYF
J gene: TRBJ2-1; clone size: NA; V gene: TRBV3-1/TRBV3-2; D gene: TRBD2; CDR3 DNA: TGTGCCAGCAGCCAAGGGGTTGCGGGAGGGGTTGAGCAGTTCTTC; CDR3 protein: CASSQGVAGGVEQFF
J gene: TRBJ2-1; clone size: few; V gene: TRBV18; D gene: TRBD2; CDR3 DNA: TGTGCCAGCTCACCACTAGCGGGGGAAAACAATGAGCAGTTCTTC; CDR3 protein: CASSPLAGENNEQFF
J gene: TRBJ1-4; clone size: NA; V gene: TRBV4-3; D gene: TRBD1; CDR3 DNA: TGCGCCAGCAGCCGCGGACAGGGTGGGACTAATGAAAAACTGTTTTTT; CDR3 protein: CASSRGQGGTNEKLFF
J gene: TRBJ2-7; clone size: NA; V gene: TRBV14; D gene: NA; CDR3 DNA: TGTGCCAGCAGCCCCGGGACACGGACCTACGAGCAGTACTTC; CDR3 protein: CASSPGTRTYEQYF
J gene: TRBJ1-1; clone size: once; V gene: TRBV4-3; D gene: NA; CDR3 DNA: TGCGCCAGCAGCCAAGATTGGATGGACACTGAAGCTTTCTTT; CDR3 protein: CASSQDWMDTEAFF
J gene: TRBJ2-7; clone size: once; V gene: TRBV9; D gene: NA; CDR3 DNA: TGTGCCAGCAGCGTCGAAGCTGGCGCGCCCTACGAGCAGTACTTC; CDR3 protein: CASSVEAGAPYEQYF
J gene: TRBJ2-5; clone size: NA; V gene: TRBV2; D gene: TRBD2; CDR3 DNA: TGTGCCAGCAGGCGGGACTACCAACAAGAGACCCAGTACTTC; CDR3 protein: CASRRDYQQETQYF
J gene: TRBJ2-7; clone size: few; V gene: TRBV10-1; D gene: TRBD1; CDR3 DNA: TGCGCCAGCACCCACAGACAGGGCCCAAACTACGAGCAGTACTTC; CDR3 protein: CASTHRQGPNYEQYF
J gene: TRBJ2-7; clone size: NA; V gene: TRBV6-2/TRBV6-3; D gene: TRBD1; CDR3 DNA: TGTGCCAGCAGTCGGGACAGGGGGCGACCCTACGAGCAGTACTTC; CDR3 protein: CASSRDRGRPYEQYF
J gene: TRBJ1-5; clone size: NA; V gene: TRBV27; D gene: NA; CDR3 DNA: TGTGCCAGCAGTTTATCGTACGGTAGCAATCAGCCCCAGCATTTT; CDR3 protein: CASSLSYGSNQPQHF
J gene: TRBJ2-7; clone size: NA; V gene: TRBV19; D gene: TRBD1; CDR3 DNA: TGTGCCAGTACCCTTAGGACAGGGGTCTACGAGCAGTACTTC; CDR3 protein: CASTLRTGVYEQYF
J gene: TRBJ2-7; clone size: NA; V gene: TRBV10-1; D gene: NA; CDR3 DNA: TGCGCCAGCAGTGAGTCGACTAACCCCTACGAGCAGTACTTC; CDR3 protein: CASSESTNPYEQYF
J gene: TRBJ2-5; clone size: medium-sized; V gene: TRBV9; D gene: TRBD1; CDR3 DNA: TGTGCCAGCAGCAATCGACAGGGGCCATCCCAAGAGACCCAGTACTTC; CDR3 protein: CASSNRQGPSQETQYF
J gene: TRBJ1-5; clone size: NA; V gene: TRBV4-1; D gene: NA; CDR3 DNA: TGCGCCAGCAGCCAGTTACCCATCACGGGGAATCAGCCCCAGCATTTT; CDR3 protein: CASSQLPITGNQPQHF
J gene: TRBJ1-1; clone size: NA; V gene: TRBV4-2; D gene: TRBD1; CDR3 DNA: TGTGCCAGCAGCCAAGTCGACAGGGGGAACACTGAAGCTTTCTTT; CDR3 protein: CASSQVDRGNTEAFF
J gene: TRBJ1-5; clone size: NA; V gene: TRBV6-1; D gene: NA; CDR3 DNA: TGTGCCAGCAGTGAATCGGGGGGGGCCAGCAATCAGCCCCAGCATTTT; CDR3 protein: CASSESGGASNQPQHF
J gene: TRBJ2-7; clone size: NA; V gene: TRBV7-8; D gene: NA; CDR3 DNA: TGTGCCAGCAGCTTAAGACAGGTCTACGAGCAGTACTTC; CDR3 protein: CASSLRQVYEQYF
J gene: TRBJ2-7; clone size: once; V gene: TRBV7-9; D gene: TRBD2; CDR3 DNA: TGTGCCAGCAGCCCTAGCGGGGCTAGCTCCTACGAGCAGTACTTC; CDR3 protein: CASSPSGASSYEQYF
J gene: TRBJ2-7; clone size: NA; V gene: TRBV29-1; D gene: TRBD1; CDR3 DNA: TGCAGCGTTGCCTATAGGGGGACAGGCATCTACGAGCAGTACTTC; CDR3 protein: CSVAYRGTGIYEQYF
J gene: TRBJ2-7; clone size: few; V gene: TRBV2; D gene: TRBD2; CDR3 DNA: TGTGCCAGCAGTGCCCCCCCGCTAGCGGGAGGGCCGGACGAGCAGTACTTC; CDR3 protein: CASSAPPLAGGPDEQYF
J gene: TRBJ2-1; clone size: NA; V gene: TRBV5-5; D gene: NA; CDR3 DNA: TGTGCCAGCAGCAGAGAGGGAAAGTCTCAAGGCCATGAGCAGTTCTTC; CDR3 protein: CASSREGKSQGHEQFF
J gene: TRBJ2-7; clone size: NA; V gene: TRBV9; D gene: NA; CDR3 DNA: TGTGCCAGCAGCGTCGCGGCAGGGTTATATGGCGAGCAGTACTTC; CDR3 protein: CASSVAAGLYGEQYF
J gene: TRBJ1-2; clone size: NA; V gene: TRBV29-1; D gene: NA; CDR3 DNA: TGCAGCGTTGAAGGCCTCCTCTTAGGCGGGGGGGGCCTTGGCTACACCTTC; CDR3 protein: CSVEGLLLGGGGLGYTF
J gene: TRBJ2-2; clone size: NA; V gene: TRBV9; D gene: TRBD2; CDR3 DNA: TGTGCCAGCAGCGTAGCGGGAGGGCCGGTAACCGGGGAGCTGTTTTTT; CDR3 protein: CASSVAGGPVTGELFF
J gene: TRBJ2-1; clone size: NA; V gene: TRBV9; D gene: NA; CDR3 DNA: TGTGCCAGCAGCGTAGCGGGAGAGTTTAATGAGCAGTTCTTC; CDR3 protein: CASSVAGEFNEQFF
J gene: TRBJ1-1; clone size: NA; V gene: TRBV5-1; D gene: NA; CDR3 DNA: TGCGCCAGCAGCTCCGCCCTGGGGCAGGGGAGGAAGAGAGCTTTCTTT; CDR3 protein: CASSSALGQGRKRAFF
J gene: TRBJ1-2; clone size: NA; V gene: TRBV27; D gene: NA; CDR3 DNA: TGTGCCAGCAGTTTATCGGCGTCTTACCTTAACTATGGCTACACCTTC; CDR3 protein: CASSLSASYLNYGYTF
J gene: TRBJ2-3; clone size: NA; V gene: TRBV5-6; D gene: TRBD2; CDR3 DNA: TGTGCCAGCAGCTTGGAACTAGCGGGGGCCTACACAGATACGCAGTATTTT; CDR3 protein: CASSLELAGAYTDTQYF
J gene: TRBJ2-1; clone size: NA; V gene: TRBV9; D gene: TRBD2; CDR3 DNA: TGTGCCAGCAGCGTAGGTCTAGCGGGGGGGATATCCCGCAATGAGCAGTTCTTC; CDR3 protein: CASSVGLAGGISRNEQFF
J gene: TRBJ2-7; clone size: NA; V gene: TRBV2; D gene: NA; CDR3 DNA: TGTGCCAGCAGCACTTTAGGGCAGGGGAGAGGCGAGCAGTACTTC; CDR3 protein: CASSTLGQGRGEQYF
J gene: TRBJ2-5; clone size: NA; V gene: TRBV27; D gene: TRBD1; CDR3 DNA: TGTGCCAGCAGTCCCGGGACAGGGGGCGTAGAGACCCAGTACTTC; CDR3 protein: CASSPGTGGVETQYF
J gene: TRBJ1-3; clone size: NA; V gene: TRBV18; D gene: NA; CDR3 DNA: TGTGCCAGCTCCCGCCTCGCGACAGACTCTGGAAACACCATATATTTT; CDR3 protein: CASSRLATDSGNTIYF
J gene: TRBJ1-4; clone size: once; V gene: TRBV3-1/TRBV3-2; D gene: TRBD1; CDR3 DNA: TGTGCCAGCAGCCAAGATGTAGGTCAGGGGGATGAAAAACTGTTTTTT; CDR3 protein: CASSQDVGQGDEKLFF